A single T cell receptor beta chain is shown here with its context. The CDR3 has 17 amino acids. J was trimmed by 7 bases and V by 2 bases; bases with no gene match: 8. The germline V gene encodes CDR1 SGHRS and CDR2 YFSETQ. PCR primers comprised 60 Vbeta and 13 Jbeta primers. The repertoire was sequenced with immunoSEQ multiplex PCR; TCRdb's copy has only in-frame clones and lacks some. The table has 120,000 to 150,000 clones, roughly three quarters seen once. This record comes from a study of cytomegalovirus exposure and HLA in healthy donors. Across the whole study: From HLA-typed donors, an early data release held approximately 85 million unique TCRs.

V and J are TRBV5-1 and TRBJ2-2; 13 bases line up with TRBD2. Material for sequencing was PBMCs. This receptor was obtained from a man aged 55 to 70 in good health and CMV-seronegative. The CDR3 here is CASSLLAGGSVNGELFF. The DNA for the CDR3 is TGCGCCAGCAGCTTACTAGCGGGAGGGTCCGTCAACGGGGAGCTGTTTTTT.